The T cell receptor beta chain described here comes from a study of breast tumors, draining lymph nodes, adjacent tissues. Samples came from axillary lymph nodes draining the breast cancer. At least ten counts were recorded for this clonotype. The antigen remains undetermined. V lost 4 bases and J lost 3, with 19 bases in between. The CDR3 length is 18 residues. Germline V gene data show CDR1 as LNHDA and CDR2 as SQIVND (reference sequence). TCRdb ran MiXCR on the multiplex PCR reads and lists one entry per CDR3 protein. This sample yields roughly 130,000 distinct CDR3 sequences, of which over 25% are seen a single time; approximately 2.3% belongs to the top ten. Study-wide findings and caveats: Data fit most tumor T cells coming from lymph node, expanding in tumor.

The genes are TRBV19 and TRBJ2-6; D gene unclear. This clonotype was sampled from a female donor with breast cancer. Some clones in this sample may be carry-over from other donors' samples. Input material: axillary lymph node tissue. The CDR3 is CASSNWISGGFGANVLTF. In nucleotides, the CDR3 is TGTGCCAGTAGTAACTGGATCAGTGGTGGGTTTGGGGCCAACGTCCTGACTTTC.